The subject of this entry is one T cell receptor beta chain. Its matching antigen is unknown. Measured with immunoSEQ multiplex PCR; TCRdb has only the in-frame clones, and not every one. The sample has about 94,000 clones, around 91% seen once; the top ten hold 8.4%. The CDR3 covers 15 residues. The germline gives CDR1 MGHRA, CDR2 YSYEKL. The V gene lost 1 base and the J gene lost 2 bases, with 9 bases spanning the gap. The sample comes from a study of T cell responses to AZD1222 COVID-19 vaccine. The study, taken as a whole, reports: Repertoires in all cases were sampled only once the peak T cell response had passed.

The V and J genes are TRBV4-1 and TRBJ1-5; no firm D call. This TCR came from an adult in good health. Sequencing was performed on peripheral blood, taken on day 0 of AZD1222 vaccination. The CDR3 bases are TGCGCCAGCAGCCAAGTCAAGGGTGGCAATCAGCCCCAGCATTTT. It codes for CASSQVKGGNQPQHF.